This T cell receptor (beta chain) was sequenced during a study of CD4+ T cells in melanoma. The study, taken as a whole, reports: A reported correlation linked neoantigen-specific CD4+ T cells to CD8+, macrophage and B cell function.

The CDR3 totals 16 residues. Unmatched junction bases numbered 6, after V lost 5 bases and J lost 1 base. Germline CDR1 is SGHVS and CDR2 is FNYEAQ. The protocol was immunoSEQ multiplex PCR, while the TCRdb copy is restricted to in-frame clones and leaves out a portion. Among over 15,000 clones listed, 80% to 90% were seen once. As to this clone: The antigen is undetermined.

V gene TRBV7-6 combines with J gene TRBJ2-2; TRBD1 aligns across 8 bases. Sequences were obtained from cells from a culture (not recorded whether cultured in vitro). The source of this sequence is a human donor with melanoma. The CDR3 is CASSRTGLLNTGELFF. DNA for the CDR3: TGTGCCAGCAGCCGGACAGGGCTTCTGAACACCGGGGAGCTGTTTTTT.